This paragraph covers one T cell receptor beta chain sequence. Its specific antigen is unknown. The sample holds no much larger clone one base away, and base qualities are not on file. From a lookup of the germline V gene, CDR1 and CDR2 are MNHEY and SVGAGI. For this chain, trimming is 6 bases at the V end and 5 bases at the J end, and the number of junction bases without a gene match is 8. The CDR3 runs 15 amino acids, cysteine and phenylalanine included. Kept here is only the CDR3 DNA, which spans 45 bases and is read in frame from base 1. The data are from a study of blood T cell repertoires in COVID-19 (dated by TCRdb to 2019 to 2021). Broadly, across the study: Collaborator samples came from the United States, Italy and Spain and covered acute and convalescent phases of COVID-19. The sample metadata nearly always contained a de-identified subject ID, COVID-19 status, age in years and sex. The dataset comprised deeply sampled blood TCRbeta repertoires from subjects exposed to, actively infected with, or recovered from COVID-19. Where available, HLA class I and class II types were taken from metadata supplied by the sample provider and were not determined by assay-based typing. The prospective study material was composed of cDNA or gDNA derived from T cells, B-cell-depleted T cells, or PBMCs. The samples were drawn from the first 160 participants of the ongoing ImmuneRACE study and from 1,254 subjects provided by 6 global collaborators. The repertoires were released in a freely available public database meant as a resource for research on the immune response to SARS-CoV-2.

Collaborating institutions collected whole blood in K2EDTA tubes following their own protocols. For TCRbeta analysis, collaborators shipped samples in one of three forms: frozen whole blood, isolated PBMCs, or DNA extracted from either of those sample types. TCRbeta CDR3 regions were amplified from genomic DNA by means of the immunoSEQ Assay, a bias-controlled multiplex PCR. The original methods were these. The number of nucleated cells in each sample was estimated by amplification of reference gene primers within the assay. To quantify the absolute abundance of each unique TCRbeta CDR3 rearrangement, sequence reads were collapsed and filtered. Productive Simpson clonality was computed per sample as the square root of Simpson's diversity index over productive rearrangements. TCRdb took over this immuneACCESS table, retaining in-frame rearrangements with V and J assigned. Such tables are incomplete; in checked studies, under half of the missing clones stem from an unresolved V gene, and the remainder is unexplained. V, J and clone size were drawn from that table, and D and trimming were deduced from the DNA. The sample yields roughly 160,000 clones; less than 90% were counted once. About 26% of the sample lies in the top ten.

Overall study outcomes, separate from this receptor: The amount of clinical and demographic metadata varied by source and participant and was provided uncurated.

The rearranged segments are TRBV6-5 and TRBJ1-5; the central 9 bases match TRBD1. The sequence came from a man between 60 and 75 years old with acute or convalescent COVID-19. Material for sequencing was peripheral blood. The CDR3 is CASRRGQGIDQPQHF. Read as DNA, the sequence is TGTGCCAGCAGACGTGGACAGGGGATCGATCAGCCCCAGCATTTT.